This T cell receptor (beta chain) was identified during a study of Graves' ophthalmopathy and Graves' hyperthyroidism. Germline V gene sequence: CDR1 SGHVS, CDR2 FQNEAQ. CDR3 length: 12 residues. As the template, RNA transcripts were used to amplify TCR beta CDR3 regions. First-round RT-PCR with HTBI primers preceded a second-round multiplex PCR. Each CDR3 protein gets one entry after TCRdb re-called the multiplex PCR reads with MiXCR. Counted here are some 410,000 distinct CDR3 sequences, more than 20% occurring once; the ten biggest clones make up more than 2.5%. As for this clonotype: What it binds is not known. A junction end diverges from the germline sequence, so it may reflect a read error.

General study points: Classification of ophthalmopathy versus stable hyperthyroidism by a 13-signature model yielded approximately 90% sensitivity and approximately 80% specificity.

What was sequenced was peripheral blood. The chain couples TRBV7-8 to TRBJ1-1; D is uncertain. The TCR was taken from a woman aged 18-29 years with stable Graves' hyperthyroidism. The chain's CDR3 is CASSFGDTETFF. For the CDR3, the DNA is TGTGCCAGCAGCTTCGGCGACACTGAAACTTTCTTT.